Listed below are T cell receptor beta chains from one sample, sequenced in a study of shared T cell receptors in the human thymus. Method: immunoSEQ multiplex PCR; TCRdb's copy keeps in-frame clones and lacks some. The table has hundreds of thousands of clones, about four fifths seen once. The data also belong to a second study, concerning human thymus T cells.

The sequenced sample was thymocytes. The receptors shown here come from a boy less than two years old with a congenital heart defect. The CDR3 runs from the conserved cysteine through the conserved F or W. Each record gives: D gene, J gene, V gene, clone size, CDR3 protein, CDR3 DNA. D genes are given only for firm matches. Only some rows state a clone size, as once, few, many or a class for expanded clones.

D gene: .; J gene: TRBJ1-4; V gene: TRBV15; clone size: .; CDR3 protein: CATSRVETVGDEKLFF; CDR3 DNA: TGTGCCACCAGCAGAGTAGAGACAGTCGGTGATGAAAAACTGTTTTTT
D gene: .; J gene: TRBJ2-4; V gene: TRBV25-1; clone size: .; CDR3 protein: CASSGNRVKNIQYF; CDR3 DNA: TGTGCCAGCAGTGGAAACAGGGTCAAAAACATTCAGTACTTC
D gene: .; J gene: TRBJ2-7; V gene: TRBV10-1; clone size: .; CDR3 protein: CASSDNPEVRTYEQYF; CDR3 DNA: TGCGCCAGCAGTGATAATCCTGAGGTCCGGACCTACGAGCAGTACTTC
D gene: .; J gene: TRBJ2-7; V gene: TRBV27; clone size: .; CDR3 protein: CASSLGRSYEQYF; CDR3 DNA: TGTGCCAGCAGTTTGGGCAGATCCTACGAGCAGTACTTC
D gene: .; J gene: TRBJ2-7; V gene: TRBV7-9; clone size: .; CDR3 protein: CASSLGGFAPFSYEQYF; CDR3 DNA: TGTGCCAGCAGCTTAGGAGGGTTTGCGCCCTTCTCCTACGAGCAGTACTTC
D gene: TRBD2; J gene: TRBJ2-3; V gene: TRBV29-1; clone size: .; CDR3 protein: CSVGGGSGRSTDTQYF; CDR3 DNA: TGCAGCGTGGGGGGCGGGAGCGGGAGAAGCACAGATACGCAGTATTTT
D gene: .; J gene: TRBJ1-2; V gene: TRBV5-5; clone size: .; CDR3 protein: CASSFGAGPYGYTF; CDR3 DNA: TGTGCCAGCAGCTTTGGGGCAGGTCCCTATGGCTACACCTTC
D gene: TRBD1; J gene: TRBJ1-2; V gene: TRBV29-1; clone size: .; CDR3 protein: CSVWGQGYGYTF; CDR3 DNA: TGCAGCGTCTGGGGACAGGGATATGGCTACACCTTC
D gene: .; J gene: TRBJ2-2; V gene: TRBV12-2; clone size: .; CDR3 protein: CASRPMDRNTGELFF; CDR3 DNA: TGTGCAAGTCGCCCCATGGACAGGAACACCGGGGAGCTGTTTTTT
D gene: TRBD1; J gene: TRBJ1-2; V gene: TRBV11-3; clone size: .; CDR3 protein: CASSYRPQGADDYGYTF; CDR3 DNA: TGTGCCAGCAGCTACCGGCCACAGGGGGCGGACGACTATGGCTACACCTTC
D gene: TRBD1; J gene: TRBJ2-7; V gene: TRBV5-8; clone size: .; CDR3 protein: CASSLSGAQGISSYEQYF; CDR3 DNA: TGTGCCAGCAGCTTGAGTGGGGCACAGGGGATAAGCTCCTACGAGCAGTACTTC
D gene: .; J gene: TRBJ2-2; V gene: TRBV6-1; clone size: .; CDR3 protein: CAFRGGNTGELFF; CDR3 DNA: TGTGCCTTTAGAGGGGGGAACACCGGGGAGCTGTTTTTT
D gene: .; J gene: TRBJ2-1; V gene: TRBV28; clone size: once; CDR3 protein: CASSFGPLPGEQFF; CDR3 DNA: TGTGCCAGCAGTTTCGGCCCTTTGCCGGGTGAGCAGTTCTTC
D gene: TRBD2; J gene: TRBJ2-1; V gene: TRBV7-9; clone size: .; CDR3 protein: CASSARLAGPSPNEQFF; CDR3 DNA: TGTGCCAGCAGCGCCAGACTAGCGGGACCCTCTCCCAATGAGCAGTTCTTC
D gene: TRBD2; J gene: TRBJ2-3; V gene: TRBV30; clone size: .; CDR3 protein: CAWSAPPLAGEGRSTDTQYF; CDR3 DNA: TGTGCCTGGAGTGCGCCCCCGCTAGCGGGAGAGGGAAGATCCACAGATACGCAGTATTTT
D gene: TRBD2; J gene: TRBJ2-5; V gene: TRBV30; clone size: .; CDR3 protein: CAWRDGWTSGRPRQETQYF; CDR3 DNA: TGTGCCTGGAGAGATGGTTGGACTAGCGGGAGGCCAAGGCAAGAGACCCAGTACTTC
D gene: .; J gene: TRBJ1-5; V gene: TRBV27; clone size: .; CDR3 protein: CASSAHGNQPQHF; CDR3 DNA: TGTGCCAGCAGCGCGCATGGCAATCAGCCCCAGCATTTT